Presented here are 21 T cell receptor beta chains from one specimen sequenced in a study of PD-1 blockade in classical Hodgkin lymphoma. Generated by immunoSEQ multiplex PCR, the TCRdb table keeps only in-frame clones and is missing some. The table shows more than 140,000 clones, with less than 80% occurring only once. Relapse was seen in all patients after autologous stem cell transplantation, and brentuximab vedotin exposure was variable. The source material was peripheral blood mononuclear cells (PBMCs), sampled before the second cycle of nivolumab. All receptors come from a human donor with classical Hodgkin lymphoma.

This clone was counted a few times. The chain uses TRBV9 and TRBJ2-3; D possibly corresponds to TRBD2 (6 bases). There are 16 residues in the CDR3. The germline CDR1 and CDR2 sequences are SGDLS and YYNGEE. Trimming stripped 5 bases from V and 0 bases from J, with 16 bases between. Written as DNA, the CDR3 is TGTGCCAGCAGTACGCTTGGCGGGACGAGCACAGATACGCAGTATTTT. This sequence encodes CASSTLGGTSTDTQYF.

The genes are TRBV5-4 and TRBJ1-3; a possible D gene is TRBD1 (6 bases). CDR3 length: 15 amino acids. The germline V gene has CDR1 SGHNT and CDR2 YYREEE (reference sequence). Between the trimmed V and J ends, which lost 4 bases and 0 bases, there was a span of 11 bases. The CDR3 nucleotides read TGTGCCAGCAGCCCTGGACAGCCCTCTGGAAACACCATATATTTT. Protein sequence: CASSPGQPSGNTIYF.

This clone has a single count. The CDR3 is CASNLVRYFGQPQHF. The CDR3 coding sequence is TGTGCCAGCAACCTTGTAAGGTATTTTGGTCAGCCCCAGCATTTT. V is TRBV11-3 and J is TRBJ1-5, with D unclear. Germline V CDR1 and CDR2: SGHNT, YENEEA. Trimming pared 7 bases from V and 6 bases from J, leaving 19 bases between. This CDR3 contains 15 residues.

V is TRBV7-2 and J is TRBJ2-7; D uncertain. CDR1 is SGHTA, CDR2 FQGNSA, per germline. CDR3 length equals 14 residues. Trimming removed 3 bases at V and 2 bases at J, with 11 bases between. The CDR3 DNA sequence: TGTGCCAGCAGCTTGGGGATTCTAACCTACGAGCAGTACTTC. Amino acid sequence: CASSLGILTYEQYF.

V is TRBV19 and J is TRBJ1-2, with a possible D match to TRBD1 (5 bases). CDR3 length: 13 residues. The V end lost 10 bases, the J end lost 3 bases, and 15 bases lay between the germline ends. CDR1 is LNHDA, CDR2 SQIVND, per germline (reference sequence). CDR3 DNA sequence: TGTGCCACCGGCCGGAGGGACTACTATGGCTACACCTTC. It yields the protein CATGRRDYYGYTF.

The V gene is TRBV27, the J gene TRBJ1-5; TRBD1 agrees at 10 bases. Germline CDR1 reads MNHEY; CDR2 reads SMNVEV (reference sequence). The trim removed 6 bases at V and 0 bases at J, leaving 14 bases unmatched. This CDR3 is built from 19 residues. This CDR3 reads CASSDTAWTGGHSNQPQHF. The CDR3 bases are TGTGCCAGCAGCGACACTGCGTGGACAGGGGGTCATAGCAATCAGCCCCAGCATTTT.

The rearrangement joins TRBV21-1 to TRBJ2-3; TRBD2, the table's D call, lacks a check against the DNA. TRBV21-1 is given as a pseudogene. The CDR3 is 17 residues long. In DNA form, the CDR3 reads TGTGCCAGCAGCATTGGGGGGAGGGGTTGTGGCACAGATACGCAGTATTTT. Amino acid sequence: CASSIGGRGCGTDTQYF.

This clone was recorded a few times. The J gene is TRBJ1-6, the V gene TRBV2, with D possibly TRBD1 on 6 matching bases. Germline CDR1 and CDR2: SNHLY and FYNNEI. V was shortened by 4 bases and J by 12 bases, with 10 bases between the two germline ends. The CDR3 has 12 amino acids. CDR3 amino acids: CASSVRGIPLHF. The CDR3 DNA follows: TGTGCCAGCAGTGTCAGGGGAATACCCCTCCACTTT.

The rearrangement uses TRBV10-3 and TRBJ2-3; possible D gene TRBD2, 5 bases. The ends were cut back, 5 bases at V and 2 bases at J, with 17 bases in the middle. CDR1 is ENHRY and CDR2 is SYGVKD in the germline V gene. The CDR3 covers 16 residues. The CDR3 sequence: CAISPKLVGNTDTQYF. CDR3 DNA sequence: TGTGCCATCAGTCCAAAACTAGTTGGGAACACAGATACGCAGTATTTT.

This chain joins TRBV10-2 and TRBJ1-4; tentatively, D is TRBD1 (6 bases). The CDR3 runs to 18 residues. The germline gives CDR1 WSHSY, CDR2 SAAADI. The V end lost 3 bases, the J end lost 4 bases, and 21 bases lay between the germline ends. The CDR3 DNA reads as TGCGCCAGCAGTGACTTGTATGGGGGCAAAAGAATTAATGAAAAACTGTTTTTT. This gives the protein CASSDLYGGKRINEKLFF.

The V call is TRBV28, the J call TRBJ1-5; a possible D gene is TRBD1 (5 bases). Germline loops: CDR1 MDHEN, CDR2 SYDVKM. The CDR3 has 17 amino acids. The germline V and J ends were trimmed by 8 bases and 2 bases, with 22 bases remaining between them. The CDR3 region is CASGWRGVHVRNQPQHF. DNA of the CDR3: TGTGCCAGCGGGTGGCGGGGGGTCCATGTTCGCAATCAGCCCCAGCATTTT.

This CDR3 reads CASSDPGLVQETQYF. The CDR3 DNA is TGTGCCAGCAGCGATCCGGGACTAGTCCAAGAGACCCAGTACTTC. The chain combines TRBV6-1 with TRBJ2-5, with 8 bases identical to TRBD2. J lost 1 base, V lost 6 bases, and 7 bases had no gene match. The CDR3 is made up of 15 amino acids. CDR1 and CDR2 (germline): MNHNS, SASEGT.

This chain uses TRBV28 with TRBJ2-1; 10 nucleotides align to TRBD2. Unmatched junction bases numbered 5, after V lost 6 bases and J lost 3 bases. The CDR3 contains 15 residues. Looked up from germline, CDR1 is MDHEN and CDR2 is SYDVKM. CDR3 sequence: CASSPTSGYYNEQFF. In DNA form, the CDR3 reads TGTGCCAGCAGCCCGACTAGCGGGTACTACAATGAGCAGTTCTTC.

The chain has TRBV28 and TRBJ2-2, with 8 bases fitting TRBD2. Germline CDR1 and CDR2: MDHEN and SYDVKM. The V segment lost 5 bases and the J segment 0 bases; nucleotides outside the gene matches: 2. This CDR3 is 15 amino acids long. The CDR3 loop is CASSRLAPNTGELFF. The DNA of the CDR3 is TGTGCCAGCAGTAGACTAGCGCCGAACACCGGGGAGCTGTTTTTT.

This chain links TRBV27 with TRBJ2-3; perhaps TRBD2 as D (5 bases). The V end was cut by 2 bases, the J end by 0 bases, with 12 bases between. The CDR3 covers 16 residues. Germline CDR1 and CDR2: MNHEY and SMNVEV (reference sequence). DNA of the CDR3: TGTGCCAGCAGTTTAGCGGGCCGGGCTAGCACAGATACGCAGTATTTT. Translating it yields CASSLAGRASTDTQYF.

The chain has TRBV19 and TRBJ2-5; 7 bases are shared with TRBD1. Germline V CDR1 and CDR2: LNHDA, SQIVND (reference sequence). The V gene end was trimmed by 7 bases and the J gene end by 1 base; junction bases not matched to a gene: 3. This CDR3 is 13 amino acids long. Written as DNA, the CDR3 is TGTGCCAGTACCAGGGACAGCCAAGAGACCCAGTACTTC. This gives the protein CASTRDSQETQYF.

The chain recombines TRBV5-6 with TRBJ2-7, with D possibly matching TRBD2 (6 bases). Germline loops: CDR1 SGHDT, CDR2 YYEEEE. Trimming removed 4 bases from V and 4 bases from J, with 15 bases in between. The CDR3 length is 14 residues. In DNA form, the CDR3 reads TGTGCCAGCAGCCCCGGACCCGGGGGTTACGAGCAGTACTTC. Amino acids: CASSPGPGGYEQYF.

The sample holds one count of this clone. The genes are TRBV28 and TRBJ2-5; D is unresolved. The CDR3 length is 12 residues. The V gene lost 4 bases and the J gene lost 5 bases, with 8 bases spanning the gap. In germline, CDR1 is MDHEN, CDR2 SYDVKM. The CDR3 is CASSYTAETQYF. CDR3 DNA sequence: TGTGCCAGCAGTTACACGGCGGAGACCCAGTACTTC.

The chain has TRBV6-5 and TRBJ1-5; D not resolved. Trimming pared 4 bases from V and 7 bases from J, leaving 8 bases between. Germline CDR1 MNHEY, CDR2 SVGAGI. There are 12 residues in the CDR3. DNA for the CDR3: TGTGCCAGCAGTTCCCTAGGCCAGCCCCAGCATTTT. Protein sequence: CASSSLGQPQHF.

This sequence joins TRBV5-1 and TRBJ1-4, with 7 bases lining up with TRBD1. There are 14 residues in the CDR3. Trimming at V came to 3 bases and at J to 5 bases, leaving 4 bases not matched to a gene. Germline V lookup: CDR1 SGHRS, CDR2 YFSETQ. Here the CDR3 reads CASSSGTENEKLFF. In nucleotides, the CDR3 is TGCGCCAGCAGCTCCGGGACAGAGAATGAAAAACTGTTTTTT. Combining the CDR3 with reference TRBV5-1 and TRBJ1-4 gives the whole variable domain KAGVTQTPRYLIKTRGQQVTLSCSPISGHRSVSWYQQTPGQGLQFLFEYFSETQRNKGNFPGRFSGRQFSNSRSEMNVSTLELGDSALYLCASSSGTENEKLFFGSGTQLSVL.

The chain recombines TRBV2 with TRBJ1-3; D might be TRBD1 (5 bases). The CDR3 sequence is 14 residues long. V gave up 5 bases and J gave up 1 base, with 9 bases separating them. Germline V gives CDR1 SNHLY, CDR2 FYNNEI. The CDR3 loop reads CASSYSGSGNTIYF. The CDR3 DNA reads TGTGCCAGCAGTTATTCAGGGTCTGGAAACACCATATATTTT.